The 19 T cell receptor beta chains reported below all come from one sample, sequenced in a study of blood T cells in healthy people across ages. A second roughly 6 to 12 cycle PCR used barcoded and J-beta primers. TCRdb itself ran the 5' RACE reads through MiXCR, one entry per CDR3 protein. The top ten hold around 11% of the sample, which has around 1.5 million distinct CDR3 sequences, roughly 32% seen once. The sequencing sample was made of blood. Source of these receptors: a woman in her thirties in good health.

J is TRBJ1-6 and V is TRBV20-1, with D hard to call. The CDR3 has 15 amino acids. V was trimmed by 6 bases and J by 9 bases, leaving 21 bases between them. In germline, CDR1 is DFQATT, CDR2 SNEGSKA (reference sequence). CDR3: CSAIPEAGIFSPLHF. CDR3 coding DNA: TGCAGTGCCATCCCCGAGGCGGGTATTTTTTCACCCCTCCACTTT.

This clonotype has a handful of counts. The junction departs from germline at one end; a sequencing error may be responsible. The chain is built from TRBV5-1 and TRBJ2-5; TRBD2 matches at 13 bases. The CDR3 has 16 residues. Germline CDR1 reads SGHRS; CDR2 reads YFSETQ. The CDR3 loop is CASSLGGLAGQETQYF. DNA for the CDR3: TGTGCCAGCAGCTTAGGGGGACTAGCGGGACAAGAGACCCAGTACTTC.

The genes are TRBV5-1 and TRBJ2-1, with 10 bases aligning to TRBD2. Losses at the gene ends were 4 bases for V and 1 base for J; bases not matched to a gene: 2. Germline assignment: CDR1 SGHRS and CDR2 YFSETQ. This CDR3 spans 15 amino acids. In DNA form, the CDR3 reads TGCGCCAGCAGCACTAGCGGGGATTCCTACAATGAGCAGTTCTTC. Its protein is CASSTSGDSYNEQFF.

The chain uses TRBV4-1 and TRBJ2-2; D may match TRBD1 or TRBD2 (5 bases each). V shed 0 bases and J shed 4 bases, with 15 bases lying between them. The germline V gene encodes CDR1 MGHRA and CDR2 YSYEKL. The CDR3 runs to 17 residues. CDR3 region: CASSQESGASITGELFF. Written as DNA, the CDR3 is TGCGCCAGCAGCCAAGAGAGTGGGGCTAGCATCACCGGGGAGCTGTTTTTT.

The chain recombines TRBV20-1 with TRBJ1-1; no clear D. Trimming left V 6 bases short and J 3 bases short, with 14 bases between. Germline CDR1 DFQATT, CDR2 SNEGSKA (reference sequence). The CDR3 is made up of 13 amino acids. This chain's CDR3 is CSARSRWDTEAFF. In nucleotides, the CDR3 is TGCAGTGCCCGCTCCCGTTGGGACACTGAAGCTTTCTTT.

This clonotype came up many times. The chain has TRBV12-3 or TRBV12-4 and TRBJ2-1, with D unresolved. The ends were cut back, 3 bases at V and 0 bases at J, with 18 bases in the middle. The length of the CDR3 is 18 residues. The CDR3 nucleotides are TGTGCCAGCAGTTTCGGCGTAATAGAACAAACCTCCTACAATGAGCAGTTCTTC. Its protein is CASSFGVIEQTSYNEQFF.

On this clonotype: Germline and junction disagree at one end, which may indicate a read error. The chain has TRBV11-2 and TRBJ2-1; 14 nucleotides match TRBD2. The germline V gene encodes CDR1 SGHAT and CDR2 FQNNGV. The CDR3 has 13 amino acids. The CDR3 is CASRGTSGGPPNF. Written as DNA, the CDR3 is TGTGCCAGCAGGGGGACTAGCGGGGGTCCCCCGAACTTC.

This clonotype was observed at least ten times. V and J are TRBV29-1 and TRBJ2-7; D is perhaps TRBD1 or TRBD2 (5 bases each). Looked up from germline, CDR1 is SQVTM and CDR2 is ANQGSEA. CDR3 length equals 13 residues. V lost 7 bases and J 4 bases, leaving 17 bases between the germline ends. CDR3 in DNA: TGCAGCGCTGGGGACGGACTGAAATACGAGCAGTACTTC. Translated, it gives CSAGDGLKYEQYF.

The chain is built from TRBV20-1 and TRBJ2-7; weak D call: TRBD1 (6 bases). V lost 5 bases to trimming and J lost 2 bases, with 19 bases between them. This CDR3 comprises 15 residues. Germline V CDR1 and CDR2: DFQATT, SNEGSKA (reference sequence). CDR3 region: CSALYWDNGPYEQYF. The DNA of the CDR3 is TGCAGTGCTCTTTACTGGGACAACGGGCCCTACGAGCAGTACTTC.

The gene calls are TRBV27 and TRBJ2-4; TRBD2 agrees at 8 bases. The DNA end is a closer match to TRBJ2-7, so the J assignment may be wrong. The CDR3 covers 15 residues. Per germline, CDR1 MNHEY and CDR2 SMNVEV (reference sequence). The CDR3 sequence: CASSLFLAGPYEQYF. The CDR3 nucleotides read TGTGCCAGCAGTTTATTCCTAGCGGGCCCCTACGAGCAGTACTTC.

This chain connects TRBV20-1 to TRBJ1-2; tentatively, D is TRBD1 (6 bases). Germline CDR1 DFQATT, CDR2 SNEGSKA (reference sequence). V was pared by 5 bases and J by 5 bases, with 18 bases between. CDR3 length: 14 amino acids. This chain's CDR3 is CSAPPPDRWYGYTF. The CDR3 DNA reads as TGCAGTGCTCCTCCCCCGGACAGATGGTATGGCTACACCTTC.

The V gene is TRBV7-8, the J gene TRBJ1-2; 7 positions agree with TRBD1. Germline V gene lookup returns CDR1 SGHVS and CDR2 FQNEAQ. The CDR3 is 16 amino acids. Unmatched junction bases numbered 7, after V lost 1 base and J lost 2 bases. CDR3 sequence: CASSLVLDRENYGYTF. CDR3 in DNA: TGTGCCAGCAGCTTAGTTCTCGACAGGGAGAACTATGGCTACACCTTC.

This chain joins TRBV25-1 and TRBJ1-4, with TRBD1 matching over 8 bases. Germline CDR1 and CDR2: MGHDK and SYGVNS. The V segment lost 0 bases and the J segment 7 bases; nucleotides outside the gene matches: 10. This CDR3 contains 17 residues. CDR3 loop: CASSEYGPQGAGEKLFF. The CDR3 DNA sequence: TGTGCCAGCAGTGAATACGGCCCGCAGGGGGCGGGTGAAAAACTGTTTTTT.

The V call is TRBV6-1, the J call TRBJ1-2, with TRBD1 matching 8 bases. Germline trimming cut 4 bases from V and 7 bases from J; bases unmatched to any gene: 5. This CDR3 spans 13 amino acids. Germline V gene lookup returns CDR1 MNHNS and CDR2 SASEGT. CDR3 in DNA: TGTGCCAGCAGTGGGACAGGGTTGGTTGGCTACACCTTC. As protein: CASSGTGLVGYTF.

This clonotype occurred a few times. Here the CDR3 reads CASSPMTVYNEQFF. CDR3 DNA sequence: TGTGCCAGCAGTCCAATGACAGTTTACAATGAGCAGTTCTTC. The chain links TRBV27 to TRBJ2-1; D is perhaps TRBD1 (5 bases). Germline assignment: CDR1 MNHEY and CDR2 SMNVEV (reference sequence). V lost 5 bases, J lost 4 bases, and 12 bases lay in between. The CDR3 spans 14 residues.

This clonotype appeared many times. The chain links TRBV7-3 to TRBJ2-2; 11 nucleotides agree with TRBD1. CDR3 length: 14 amino acids. Germline V gene lookup returns CDR1 SGHTA and CDR2 FQGTGA. Trimming removed 5 bases from V and 6 bases from J; junction bases left unmatched: 2. CDR3 region: CASSLGQGAGELFF. The CDR3 DNA sequence: TGTGCCAGCAGCCTGGGACAGGGGGCCGGGGAGCTGTTTTTT.

The sample holds many counts of this clonotype. The gene calls are TRBV6-1 and TRBJ2-7, with D possibly called TRBD1 or TRBD2 (5 bases each). The ends were cut back, 0 bases at V and 2 bases at J, with 5 bases in the middle. Germline CDR1 and CDR2: MNHNS and SASEGT. The CDR3 totals 13 residues. The DNA of the CDR3 is TGTGCCAGCAGTGAAGCGGGACCCTACGAGCAGTACTTC. As protein: CASSEAGPYEQYF.

About this clonotype: At one end, the junction sequence differs from germline, possibly due to a read error. V and J are TRBV5-1 and TRBJ2-2, with 10 bases fitting TRBD2. Germline CDR1 SGHRS, CDR2 YFSETQ. The CDR3 consists of 14 residues. The DNA for the CDR3 is TGCGCAAGCACCCAGCGGGAGGGCACCGGGGAGCTGTTTTTT. Translating gives CASTQREGTGELFF.

This rearrangement joins TRBV28 to TRBJ1-2, with D unclear. Germline V gives CDR1 MDHEN, CDR2 SYDVKM. The CDR3 totals 17 residues. Trimming removed 2 bases from V and 10 bases from J, with 26 bases in between. The CDR3 DNA reads as TGTGCCAGCAGTTTAGGGGTCCTGAGCGATACCTTCTATCACTACACCTTC. It yields the protein CASSLGVLSDTFYHYTF.